One T cell receptor (beta chain) is described in this entry. This clonotype was counted between two and nine times. There is no known antigen for this receptor. Base qualities are missing; no much larger clone stands one base away. Instrument on record: Illumina NovaSeq 6000. TCRalpha and TCRbeta cDNA libraries were constructed by 5'RACE with constant-segment primers, with sample barcodes and unique molecular identifiers being introduced. Trizol reagent was used to extract RNA from every sample. Libraries were amplified in two PCR steps, with a second sample barcode and Illumina TruSeq adapters added in the second step. Sequencing of libraries was performed on an Illumina NovaSeq with 2 x 150 bp paired-end reads. As for the original processing: With migec v1.2.7, reads were demultiplexed and then collapsed into UMI-guided consensus sequences. Using mixcr v2.1.11, UMI consensuses were aligned to TRA and TRB V and J templates and then assembled into clonotypes. A clonotype was counted as expanded or contracted only if both edgeR and NoisET called the change significant, with noise models trained on biological replicates. edgeR calls used a false discovery rate-adjusted p below 0.01 and a log2 fold-change threshold of 1. PCA with hierarchical clustering of max-normalized trajectories of the 1000 most abundant clonotypes was used as exploratory dynamics analysis. Separately sequenced CD4+ and CD8+ repertoires were used to assign a CD4 or CD8 phenotype to each responding clone. TCRdb itself trimmed the public reads at Q25 with fastp, ran MiXCR and retained productive beta chains. For every CDR3 protein sequence, its rows merge into one entry that carries the most common genes and DNA. The V and J calls follow TCRdb's processing rather than the paper's. The sample contains 300,000 to 400,000 distinct CDR3 sequences, around an eighth of them found a single time. The top ten clonotypes cover about 22% of the sample.

The source of the sample is a study of T-cell memory formation after mild COVID-19 (dated by TCRdb to about 2021). Regarding the study in general: TCR sequence clusters from the two donors were largely donor specific. The cohort comprised two young, previously healthy adult volunteers, one female and one male. Longitudinal TCRalpha and TCRbeta repertoire sequencing tracked T-cell clones expanding and contracting after mild COVID-19 in a couple of donors. The paper's findings and limits, for the study overall: Balanced CD4/CD8 phenotypes were observed for clones contracting from day 15 to 85, whereas a bias towards CD4+ was observed for a second wave of clones expanding from day 15 to 37. SARS-CoV-2 specificity of the second-wave clones peaking on day 37 was not confirmed. The study covered only a couple of mild cases, and larger cohorts including severe cases with pre-infection samples were considered necessary. Contracting CD4+ clones appeared mostly in the CM and EM memory subsets, whereas CD8+ clones were enriched in EMRA. The detection of some responding clones in pre-infection memory suggests that pre-existing cross-reactive memory T cells joined the SARS-CoV-2 response.

Ficoll-Paque density gradient centrifugation was the method used to isolate PBMCs. Relative to germline, V is 10 bases shorter and J is 4 bases shorter, with 13 bases between their ends. The cysteine opens and the phenylalanine closes a CDR3 of 13 amino acids. Solely the CDR3 DNA is kept, with 39 bases framed from the first base. From the germline V gene, CDR1 is LGHNA and CDR2 is YNFKEQ. The sample comprised PBMCs or a T cell subset sorted from them (not recorded which). This sequence uses TRBV4-2 and TRBJ2-2; a confident D gene designation cannot be given. The source is a man aged 18 to 30 who had mild COVID-19 (a few samples of this study predate the infection). The sample titles of this study are shuffled in the database, so cell type and time point are left out; the donor was told from shared clones. CDR3 sequence: CATLASSTGELFF. The sequenced DNA: TGTGCCACCTTGGCCTCGAGCACCGGGGAGCTGTTTTTT.